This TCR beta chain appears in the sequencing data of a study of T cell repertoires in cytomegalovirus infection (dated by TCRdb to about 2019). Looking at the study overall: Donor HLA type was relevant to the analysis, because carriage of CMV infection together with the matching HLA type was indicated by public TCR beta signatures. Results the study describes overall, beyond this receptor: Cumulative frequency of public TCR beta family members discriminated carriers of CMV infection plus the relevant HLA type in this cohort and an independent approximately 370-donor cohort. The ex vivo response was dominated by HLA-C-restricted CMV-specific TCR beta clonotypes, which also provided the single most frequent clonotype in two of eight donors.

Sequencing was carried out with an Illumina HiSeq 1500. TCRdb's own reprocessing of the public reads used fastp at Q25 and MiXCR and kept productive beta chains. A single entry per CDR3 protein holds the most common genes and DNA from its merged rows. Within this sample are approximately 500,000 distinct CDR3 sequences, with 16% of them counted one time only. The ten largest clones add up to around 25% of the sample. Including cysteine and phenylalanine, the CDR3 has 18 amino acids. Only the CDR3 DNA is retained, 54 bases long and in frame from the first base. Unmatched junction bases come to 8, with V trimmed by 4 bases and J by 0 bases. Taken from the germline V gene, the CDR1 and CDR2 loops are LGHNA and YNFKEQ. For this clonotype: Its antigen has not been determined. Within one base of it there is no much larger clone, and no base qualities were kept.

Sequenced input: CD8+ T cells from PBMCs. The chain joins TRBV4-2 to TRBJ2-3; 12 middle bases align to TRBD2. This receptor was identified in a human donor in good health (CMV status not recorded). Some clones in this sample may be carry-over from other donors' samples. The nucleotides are TGTGCCAGCAGCCTCCAGACTAGCGGGAGTCCTAGCACAGATACGCAGTATTTT. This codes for CASSLQTSGSPSTDTQYF.